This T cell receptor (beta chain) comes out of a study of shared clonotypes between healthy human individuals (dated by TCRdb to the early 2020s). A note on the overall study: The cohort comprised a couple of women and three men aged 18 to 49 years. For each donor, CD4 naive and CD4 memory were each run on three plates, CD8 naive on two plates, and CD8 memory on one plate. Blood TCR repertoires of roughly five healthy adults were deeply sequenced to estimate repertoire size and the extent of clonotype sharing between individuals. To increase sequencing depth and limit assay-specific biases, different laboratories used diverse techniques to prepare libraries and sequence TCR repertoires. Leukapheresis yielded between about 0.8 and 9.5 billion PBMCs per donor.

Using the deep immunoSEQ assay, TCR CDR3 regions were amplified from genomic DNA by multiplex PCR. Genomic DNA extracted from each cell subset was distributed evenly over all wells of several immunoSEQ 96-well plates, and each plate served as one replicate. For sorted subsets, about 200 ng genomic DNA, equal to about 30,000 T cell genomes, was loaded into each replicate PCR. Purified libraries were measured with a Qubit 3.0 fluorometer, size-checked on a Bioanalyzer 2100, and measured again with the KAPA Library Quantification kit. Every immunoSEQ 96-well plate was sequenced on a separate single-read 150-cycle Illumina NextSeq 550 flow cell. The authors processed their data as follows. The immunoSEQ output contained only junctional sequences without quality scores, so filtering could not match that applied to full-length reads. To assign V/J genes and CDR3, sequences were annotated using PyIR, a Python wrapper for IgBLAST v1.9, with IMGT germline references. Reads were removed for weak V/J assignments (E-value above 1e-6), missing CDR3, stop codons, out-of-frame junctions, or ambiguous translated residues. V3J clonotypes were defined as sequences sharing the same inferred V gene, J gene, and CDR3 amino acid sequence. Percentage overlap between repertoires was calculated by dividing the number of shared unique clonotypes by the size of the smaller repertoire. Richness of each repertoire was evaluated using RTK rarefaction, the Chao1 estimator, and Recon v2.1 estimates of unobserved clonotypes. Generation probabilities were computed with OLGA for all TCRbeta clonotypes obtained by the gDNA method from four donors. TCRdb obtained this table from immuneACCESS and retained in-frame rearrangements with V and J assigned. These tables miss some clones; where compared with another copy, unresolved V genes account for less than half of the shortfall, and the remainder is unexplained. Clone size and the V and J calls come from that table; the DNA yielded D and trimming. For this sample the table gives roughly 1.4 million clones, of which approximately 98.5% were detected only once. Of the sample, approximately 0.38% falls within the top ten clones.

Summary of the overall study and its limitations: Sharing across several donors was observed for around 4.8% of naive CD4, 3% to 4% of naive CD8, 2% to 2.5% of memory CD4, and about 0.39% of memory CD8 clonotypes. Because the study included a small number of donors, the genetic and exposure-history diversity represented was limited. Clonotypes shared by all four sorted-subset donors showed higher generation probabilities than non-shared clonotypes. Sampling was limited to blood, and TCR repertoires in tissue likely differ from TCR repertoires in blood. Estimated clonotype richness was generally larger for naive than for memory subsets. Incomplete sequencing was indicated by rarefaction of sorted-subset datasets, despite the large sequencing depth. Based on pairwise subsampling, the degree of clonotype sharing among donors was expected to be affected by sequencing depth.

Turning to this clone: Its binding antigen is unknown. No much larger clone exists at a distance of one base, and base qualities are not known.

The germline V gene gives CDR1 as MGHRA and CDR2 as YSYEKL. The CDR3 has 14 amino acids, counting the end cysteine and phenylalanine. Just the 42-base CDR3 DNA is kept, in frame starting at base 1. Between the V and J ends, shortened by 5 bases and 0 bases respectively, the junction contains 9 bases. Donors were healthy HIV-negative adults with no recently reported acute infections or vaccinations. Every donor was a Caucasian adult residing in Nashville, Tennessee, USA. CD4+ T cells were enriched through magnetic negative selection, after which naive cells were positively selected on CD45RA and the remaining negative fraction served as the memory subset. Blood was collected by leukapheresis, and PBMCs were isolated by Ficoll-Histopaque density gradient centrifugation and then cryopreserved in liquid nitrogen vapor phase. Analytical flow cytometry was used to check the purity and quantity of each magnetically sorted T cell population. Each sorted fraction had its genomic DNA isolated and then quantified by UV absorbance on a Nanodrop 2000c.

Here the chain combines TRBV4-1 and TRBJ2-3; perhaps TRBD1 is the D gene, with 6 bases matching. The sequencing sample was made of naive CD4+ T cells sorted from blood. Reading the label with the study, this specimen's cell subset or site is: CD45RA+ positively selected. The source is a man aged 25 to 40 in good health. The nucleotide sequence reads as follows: TGCGCCAGCAGCAAAACAGGGAGCACAGATACGCAGTATTTT. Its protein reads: CASSKTGSTDTQYF.